The 32 T cell receptor beta chains listed next were all sequenced from one sample in a study of shared clonotypes between healthy human individuals. TCRdb keeps only in-frame clones here, not all; method: immunoSEQ multiplex PCR. The sample shows roughly 410,000 clones, around 96% of them seen only once. Sequenced sample: memory CD8+ T cells sorted from blood. The subset here: CD45RO+ cells pooled with CCR7-negative TemRA cells. Every receptor here comes from a man younger than 40 in good health.

The chain joins TRBV10-1 to TRBJ1-2, with D uncertain. V lost 1 base and J 0 bases, leaving 6 bases between the germline ends. The CDR3 contains 14 residues. Germline CDR1 and CDR2: WNHNN and SYGVQD (reference sequence). This CDR3 is CASSEFEPNYGYTF. The DNA for the CDR3 is TGCGCCAGCAGTGAGTTTGAGCCTAACTATGGCTACACCTTC.

The V and J genes are TRBV10-3 and TRBJ1-1; unclear D gene. The CDR3 is made up of 13 amino acids. Germline-derived CDR1 and CDR2 are ENHRY and SYGVKD. With 0 bases removed from V and 7 bases from J, the gap between germline ends came to 9 bases. The CDR3: CAISESIIGEAFF. Written as DNA, the CDR3 is TGTGCCATCAGTGAGTCGATTATCGGTGAAGCTTTCTTT.

The rearrangement joins TRBV11-3 to TRBJ1-5; weak D call: TRBD1 (6 bases). V gave up 5 bases and J gave up 7 bases, with 30 bases separating them. The CDR3 covers 19 residues. Per the germline V gene, CDR1 is SGHNT and CDR2 is YENEEA. CDR3 nucleotides: TGTGCCAGCAGCCCACCATACAGGGTCACATTTGCCATGGTACAGCCCCAGCATTTT. This translates into CASSPPYRVTFAMVQPQHF.

The chain combines TRBV18 with TRBJ2-5; 7 nucleotides agree with TRBD2. CDR3 size: 17 residues. J was trimmed by 5 bases and V by 3 bases; bases with no gene match: 15. Germline V gives CDR1 KGHSH, CDR2 LQKENI. The CDR3 DNA is TGTGCCAGCTCACCGCCTCAGCGGGGAGGAGGGTTGGAGACCCAGTACTTC. Translation: CASSPPQRGGGLETQYF.

The CDR3 region is CASSSEPQHF. CDR3 nucleotides: TGTGCCAGCAGTTCCGAACCCCAGCATTTT. This chain uses TRBV28 with TRBJ1-5; D not resolved. V lost 4 bases to trimming and J lost 10 bases, with 5 bases between them. The CDR3 contains 10 residues. CDR1 and CDR2 (germline): MDHEN, SYDVKM.

The chain couples TRBV6-6 to TRBJ1-3, with 9 bases aligning to TRBD1. Unmatched junction bases numbered 6, after V lost 2 bases and J lost 7 bases. The CDR3 is 15 residues long. CDR1 is MNHNY, CDR2 SVGAGI, per germline (reference sequence). CDR3 nucleotides: TGTGCCAGCAGTTACCCCGGGACAGGGAGTAACACCATATATTTT. This gives the protein CASSYPGTGSNTIYF.

This sequence joins TRBV2 and TRBJ1-5, with D tentatively TRBD1 (6 bases). Germline CDR1 is SNHLY and CDR2 is FYNNEI. The CDR3 runs to 14 residues. V shed 5 bases and J shed 4 bases, with 12 bases lying between them. This CDR3 reads CASSPQGMNQPQHF. The CDR3 nucleotides are TGTGCCAGCAGTCCACAGGGAATGAATCAGCCCCAGCATTTT.

Points on this clone: Other nucleotide sequences in the sample specify the same CDR3. The rearrangement joins TRBV5-1 to TRBJ2-7, with TRBD2 matching 11 bases. Germline CDR1 SGHRS, CDR2 YFSETQ. The CDR3 runs to 14 residues. The V and J ends lost 2 bases and 7 bases, in that order; junction bases with no gene match: 5. CDR3 sequence reads: CASSFLAGGYEQYF. The CDR3 nucleotides read TGCGCCAGCAGCTTCCTAGCGGGAGGTTATGAGCAGTACTTC. Full variable domain (outside the CDR3, taken from reference TRBV5-1 and TRBJ2-7): KAGVTQTPRYLIKTRGQQVTLSCSPISGHRSVSWYQQTPGQGLQFLFEYFSETQRNKGNFPGRFSGRQFSNSRSEMNVSTLELGDSALYLCASSFLAGGYEQYFGPGTRLTVT.

This clone appeared a single time. This rearrangement joins TRBV6-4 to TRBJ1-4; tentative D call: TRBD1 (5 bases). This CDR3 contains 14 residues. Germline assignment: CDR1 MRHNA and CDR2 SNTAGT. Trimming removed 6 bases from V and 5 bases from J, with 13 bases in between. The CDR3 is CASSPDTWNEKLFF. The CDR3 nucleotides read TGTGCCAGCAGCCCGGACACCTGGAATGAAAAACTGTTTTTT.

This rearrangement joins TRBV29-1 to TRBJ2-1; no clear D gene. The V and J ends lost 1 base and 3 bases respectively, with 16 bases between them. The CDR3 covers 16 residues. CDR1 is SQVTM, CDR2 ANQGSEA, per germline. The CDR3 loop is CSVEVNSRKRYNEQFF. The CDR3 nucleotides are TGCAGCGTTGAAGTGAATAGCAGAAAACGCTACAATGAGCAGTTCTTC.

This clone was detected once. The chain combines TRBV10-3 with TRBJ2-3; 8 bases agree with TRBD2. The V segment lost 3 bases and the J segment 1 base; nucleotides outside the gene matches: 6. The germline CDR1 and CDR2 sequences are ENHRY and SYGVKD. The CDR3 runs 16 residues. The CDR3, as DNA: TGTGCCATCAGTGAATCTAGGCGGGAGGGCACAGATACGCAGTATTTT. Its protein is CAISESRREGTDTQYF.

The V call is TRBV6-1, the J call TRBJ1-5; no clear D gene. This CDR3 has 14 amino acids. The germline V gene encodes CDR1 MNHNS and CDR2 SASEGT. V was clipped by 3 bases and J by 3 bases, with 9 bases between them. CDR3 in amino acids: CASSDRHFNQPQHF. CDR3 nucleotides: TGTGCCAGCAGTGATAGGCACTTCAATCAGCCCCAGCATTTT.

The V and J genes are TRBV7-9 and TRBJ1-1; D possibly corresponds to TRBD1 (5 bases). Trimming took 6 bases from V and 0 from J, leaving 8 bases between them. Germline V gene data show CDR1 as SEHNR and CDR2 as FQNEAQ (reference sequence). The CDR3 runs 13 residues. The CDR3 loop is CASRWGMNTEAFF. CDR3 bases: TGTGCCAGCAGATGGGGCATGAACACTGAAGCTTTCTTT.

The chain employs TRBV4-2 and TRBJ1-1; TRBD1 matches at 8 bases. V was clipped by 0 bases and J by 5 bases; unmatched bases: 5. The CDR3 length is 15 residues. Germline V lookup: CDR1 LGHNA, CDR2 YNFKEQ. The chain's CDR3 is CASSQEWQGATEAFF. The CDR3 DNA follows: TGTGCCAGCAGCCAAGAATGGCAGGGGGCAACTGAAGCTTTCTTT.

The chain joins TRBV7-9 to TRBJ2-7; no clear D gene. The germline gives CDR1 SEHNR, CDR2 FQNEAQ (reference sequence). The CDR3 covers 12 residues. The V end was cut by 6 bases, the J end by 7 bases, with 13 bases between. Here the CDR3 DNA reads TGTGCCAGCAGTCCGACACCAGTGGAGCAGTACTTC. Translating it yields CASSPTPVEQYF.

The V call is TRBV4-1, the J call TRBJ2-1, with 8 bases identical to TRBD2. Germline CDR1 MGHRA, CDR2 YSYEKL. The CDR3 spans 20 residues. The J segment lost 3 bases and the V segment lost 1 base, leaving 17 bases of the junction unmatched. CDR3 in DNA: TGCGCCAGCAGCCAAGTGGGACGCAGTGATGGCGGGAGGAGCTACAATGAGCAGTTCTTC. It codes for CASSQVGRSDGGRSYNEQFF.

The chain employs TRBV5-8 and TRBJ2-1; TRBD2 matches 13 bases. Germline loops: CDR1 SGHTS, CDR2 YDEGEE. The CDR3 length is 16 residues. The V segment lost 5 bases and the J segment 6 bases; nucleotides outside the gene matches: 8. The CDR3 DNA follows: TGTGCCAGCAGTTTATCACGACTAGCGGGAGGCAATGAGCAGTTCTTC. It translates to CASSLSRLAGGNEQFF.

This clone is a singleton in its sample. V usage is TRBV19 and J usage is TRBJ1-2, with 9 bases fitting TRBD1. The CDR3 runs to 16 residues. Germline lookup yields CDR1 LNHDA and CDR2 SQIVND (reference sequence). Trimming at V came to 7 bases and at J to 0 bases, leaving 9 bases not matched to a gene. As DNA, the CDR3 is TGTGCCAGTACTTCGACGGGACAGGGAGCTAACTATGGCTACACCTTC. It encodes CASTSTGQGANYGYTF.

The chain combines TRBV7-9 with TRBJ1-1; D remains unclear. CDR3 length: 16 amino acids. The germline V and J ends were trimmed by 5 bases and 2 bases, with 18 bases remaining between them. Germline CDR1 and CDR2: SEHNR and FQNEAQ (reference sequence). Here the CDR3 DNA reads TGTGCCAGCAGCCCAACCTCCTGGGAGGGAAACACTGAAGCTTTCTTT. Amino acids: CASSPTSWEGNTEAFF. Filled out from reference TRBV7-9 and TRBJ1-1, the complete variable domain reads DTGVSQNPRHKITKRGQNVTFRCDPISEHNRLYWYRQTLGQGPEFLTYFQNEAQLEKSRLLSDRFSAERPKGSFSTLEIQRTEQGDSAMYLCASSPTSWEGNTEAFFGQGTRLTVV.

This chain joins TRBV15 and TRBJ2-7; maybe TRBD2 (5 bases). V was pared by 0 bases and J by 7 bases, with 13 bases between. Germline V lookup: CDR1 LNHNV, CDR2 YYDKDF (reference sequence). CDR3 length: 14 residues. The CDR3 loop is CATSRDRGVGEQYF. DNA for the CDR3: TGTGCCACCAGCAGAGATCGGGGTGTGGGAGAGCAGTACTTC.

The J gene is TRBJ2-6, the V gene TRBV30; the D is unclear. This CDR3 comprises 16 residues. Germline V gives CDR1 GTSNPN, CDR2 SVGIG (reference sequence). V lost 2 bases, J lost 0 bases, and 11 bases lay in between. The chain's CDR3 is CAWSRFTSSGANVLTF. The CDR3 nucleotides are TGTGCCTGGAGTAGATTTACCAGCTCTGGGGCCAACGTCCTGACTTTC. Using reference TRBV30 and TRBJ2-6 for the parts outside the CDR3, the full variable domain is SQTIHQWPATLVQPVGSPLSLECTVEGTSNPNLYWYRQAAGRGLQLLFYSVGIGQISSEVPQNLSASRPQDRQFILSSKKLLLSDSGFYLCAWSRFTSSGANVLTFGAGSRLTVL.

The CDR3 DNA follows: TGTGCCAGTAGTATTTCTACCCTCACAGGAGCGTCGCACGAGCAGTACTTC. This translates into CASSISTLTGASHEQYF. This chain links TRBV19 with TRBJ2-7; the D gene is possibly TRBD1 (5 bases). The CDR3 totals 17 residues. The V and J ends lost 3 bases and 5 bases respectively, with 23 bases between them. Germline-derived CDR1 and CDR2 are LNHDA and SQIVND (reference sequence).

This chain links TRBV7-9 with TRBJ1-4; 7 nucleotides line up with TRBD1. V was pared by 1 base and J by 4 bases, with 3 bases of the junction left unmatched. CDR1 and CDR2 (germline): SEHNR, FQNEAQ (reference sequence). The CDR3 covers 15 residues. The CDR3 sequence: CASSLGDRINEKLFF. CDR3 sequence (DNA): TGTGCCAGCAGCTTAGGGGACAGAATTAATGAAAAACTGTTTTTT.

The sample holds one count of this clone. This chain joins TRBV6-5 and TRBJ2-7; TRBD1 might be the D (6 bases). V lost 1 base, J lost 1 base, and 8 bases lay in between. The CDR3 is made up of 14 amino acids. Germline CDR1 is MNHEY and CDR2 is SVGAGI. CDR3 protein: CASSYLTGSYEQYF. The DNA of the CDR3 is TGTGCCAGCAGTTACTTGACAGGATCCTACGAGCAGTACTTC.

J is TRBJ1-2 and V is TRBV7-9; tentative D call: TRBD1 (5 bases). The length of the CDR3 is 14 residues. Germline V gene data show CDR1 as SEHNR and CDR2 as FQNEAQ (reference sequence). Trimming stripped 5 bases from V and 1 base from J, with 11 bases between. CDR3 nucleotide sequence: TGTGCCAGCAGCCCTTTTGACAGTAACTATGGCTACACCTTC. Its protein is CASSPFDSNYGYTF.

This chain joins TRBV19 and TRBJ2-7; D not certain. The CDR3 has 13 amino acids. Trimming took 1 base from V and 7 from J, leaving 11 bases between them. Looked up from germline, CDR1 is LNHDA and CDR2 is SQIVND (reference sequence). The CDR3 nucleotides read TGTGCCAGTAGTATAGGGCCCTTTGATGAGCAGTACTTC. Its translation is CASSIGPFDEQYF.

The J gene is TRBJ2-7, the V gene TRBV5-6; tentatively, D is TRBD2 (6 bases). The germline V and J ends were trimmed by 5 bases and 2 bases, with 17 bases remaining between them. The CDR3 covers 15 residues. Germline values: CDR1 SGHDT, CDR2 YYEEEE. CDR3 in amino acids: CASRQGPGLTYEQYF. The CDR3 region has the DNA TGTGCCAGCAGGCAAGGGCCTGGACTAACCTACGAGCAGTACTTC. The full variable domain, its missing parts supplied by reference TRBV5-6 and TRBJ2-7, is DAGVTQSPTHLIKTRGQQVTLRCSPKSGHDTVSWYQQALGQGPQFIFQYYEEEERQRGNFPDRFSGHQFPNYSSELNVNALLLGDSALYLCASRQGPGLTYEQYFGPGTRLTVT.

J is TRBJ1-2 and V is TRBV7-9; D uncertain. The CDR3 extends over 12 amino acids. V lost 6 bases and J lost 3, with 8 bases in between. Per the germline V gene, CDR1 is SEHNR and CDR2 is FQNEAQ (reference sequence). The CDR3 protein is CASSEGDYGYTF. Here the CDR3 DNA reads TGTGCCAGCAGTGAGGGAGACTATGGCTACACCTTC.

This chain uses TRBV5-1 with TRBJ2-1; D is unclear. Per the germline V gene, CDR1 is SGHRS and CDR2 is YFSETQ. The ends were cut back, 0 bases at V and 9 bases at J, with 1 base in the middle. The CDR3 runs to 10 residues. The CDR3 nucleotides are TGCGCCAGCAGCTTGGGTGAGCAGTTCTTC. Translation gives CASSLGEQFF.

The chain is built from TRBV10-3 and TRBJ1-5, with a weak D call TRBD1 (5 bases). Germline CDR1 is ENHRY and CDR2 is SYGVKD. This CDR3 has 13 residues. Trimming stripped 6 bases from V and 2 bases from J, with 8 bases between. The CDR3: CAIRAGGNQPQHF. CDR3 nucleotides: TGTGCCATCAGAGCGGGGGGCAATCAGCCCCAGCATTTT.

J is TRBJ2-3 and V is TRBV4-1, with D possibly called TRBD1 or TRBD2 (5 bases each). CDR1 and CDR2 from the germline V gene are MGHRA and YSYEKL. V lost 0 bases, J lost 7 bases, and 20 bases lay in between. The CDR3 contains 17 residues. CDR3 protein: CASSQDPGLRGSYTQYF. The CDR3 DNA follows: TGCGCCAGCAGCCAAGATCCTGGTTTGAGGGGAAGCTATACGCAGTATTTT.

The chain joins TRBV4-1 to TRBJ1-4, with TRBD1 matching 7 bases. The CDR3 length is 15 residues. Germline V lookup: CDR1 MGHRA, CDR2 YSYEKL. Trimming took 2 bases from V and 5 from J; bases not matched to a gene: 5. Written as DNA, the CDR3 is TGCGCCAGCAGCCAATCCCAGGGGGAAAATGAAAAACTGTTTTTT. This codes for CASSQSQGENEKLFF.